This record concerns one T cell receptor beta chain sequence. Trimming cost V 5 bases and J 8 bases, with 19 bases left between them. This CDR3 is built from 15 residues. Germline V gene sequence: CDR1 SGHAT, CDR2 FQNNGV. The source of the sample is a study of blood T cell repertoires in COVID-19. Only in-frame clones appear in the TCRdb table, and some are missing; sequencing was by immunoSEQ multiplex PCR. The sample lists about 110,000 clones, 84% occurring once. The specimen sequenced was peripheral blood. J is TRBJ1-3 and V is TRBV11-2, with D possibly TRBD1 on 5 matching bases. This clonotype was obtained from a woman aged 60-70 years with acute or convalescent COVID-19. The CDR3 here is CASSPAGGGGHTIYF. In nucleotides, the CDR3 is TGTGCCAGCAGCCCGGCCGGGGGTGGAGGCCACACCATATATTTT.